These 18 T cell receptor beta chains were all obtained from the same sample, sequenced in a study of blood T cell repertoires in COVID-19. Method: immunoSEQ multiplex PCR; TCRdb's copy keeps in-frame clones and lacks some. This sample has 95,000 to 150,000 clones, with 75% to 90% found just once. The specimen was peripheral blood. These receptor sequences come from a woman aged 65 to 85 with acute or convalescent COVID-19.

The chain recombines TRBV12-3 or TRBV12-4 with TRBJ1-5; D is uncertain. Between the trimmed V and J ends, which lost 6 bases and 4 bases, there was a span of 7 bases. The CDR3 is 12 amino acids. CDR3 residues: CASSRQNQPQHF. The CDR3 DNA reads as TGTGCCAGCAGCCGACAAAATCAGCCCCAGCATTTT.

This clone was detected only once. The sample has other DNA sequences that encode this CDR3 too. This chain links TRBV28 with TRBJ1-1; maybe TRBD1 (5 bases). CDR1 MDHEN and CDR2 SYDVKM come from the germline V gene. This CDR3 is built from 12 residues. The V and J ends lost 1 base and 8 bases respectively, with 8 bases between them. The CDR3 DNA reads as TGTGCCAGCAGTTTATCGCGGACAGAAGCTTTCTTT. It encodes CASSLSRTEAFF. The whole variable domain, filled in from reference TRBV28 and TRBJ1-1, reads DVKVTQSSRYLVKRTGEKVFLECVQDMDHENMFWYRQDPGLGLRLIYFSYDVKMKEKGDIPEGYSVSREKKERFSLILESASTNQTSMYLCASSLSRTEAFFGQGTRLTVV.

The chain uses TRBV6-5 and TRBJ1-1, with D possibly being TRBD1 (5 bases). The V and J ends lost 4 bases and 1 base respectively, with 13 bases between them. The CDR3 is made up of 15 amino acids. Germline V CDR1 and CDR2: MNHEY, SVGAGI. The CDR3 DNA sequence: TGTGCCAGCAGTTTAAAGCCAAGGGGGAACACTGAAGCTTTCTTT. It is translated as CASSLKPRGNTEAFF.

J is TRBJ2-7 and V is TRBV7-9; TRBD2 matches 9 bases. The CDR3 extends over 15 amino acids. Trimming removed 3 bases from V and 3 bases from J; junction bases left unmatched: 6. Germline CDR1 reads SEHNR; CDR2 reads FQNEAQ (reference sequence). For the CDR3, the DNA is TGTGCCAGCAGCTTGCACCTAGCGGGGTTCTACGAGCAGTACTTC. This encodes CASSLHLAGFYEQYF.

The chain joins TRBV5-1 to TRBJ1-2; 8 bases are shared with TRBD1. The CDR3 consists of 15 residues. The V and J ends lost 0 bases and 6 bases, in that order; junction bases with no gene match: 7. The germline V gene encodes CDR1 SGHRS and CDR2 YFSETQ. The CDR3 coding sequence is TGCGCCAGCAGCTTGGGACAGGGGTCTTGGGATGGCTACACCTTC. The encoded protein is CASSLGQGSWDGYTF.

This clone was observed once. For the CDR3, the DNA is TGTGCCAGCAGCTTTGCTACCGGGGGGTGGGTCACTGAAGCTTTCTTT. Encoded protein: CASSFATGGWVTEAFF. This chain joins TRBV5-4 and TRBJ1-1; D possibly corresponds to TRBD1 (5 bases). Trimming cost V 2 bases and J 4 bases, with 18 bases left between them. Germline V lookup: CDR1 SGHNT, CDR2 YYREEE (reference sequence). This CDR3 is built from 16 residues.

The genes are TRBV24-1 and TRBJ1-1, with 8 positions matching TRBD1. The CDR3 length is 14 residues. Per germline, CDR1 KGHDR and CDR2 SFDVKD. Trimming removed 4 bases from V and 11 bases from J; junction bases left unmatched: 11. CDR3 region: CATSEDGQGAEAFF. DNA for the CDR3: TGTGCCACCAGTGAGGATGGACAGGGTGCGGAGGCTTTCTTT.

This clone was seen only a few times. The chain links TRBV28 to TRBJ2-2; 7 bases fit TRBD1. Germline trimming cut 6 bases from V and 6 bases from J; bases unmatched to any gene: 4. The CDR3 is 13 residues long. The germline V gene encodes CDR1 MDHEN and CDR2 SYDVKM. The CDR3 region has the DNA TGTGCCAGCAGGCCCACAGGGGCCGGGGAGCTGTTTTTT. Protein sequence: CASRPTGAGELFF.

For the CDR3, the DNA is TGTGCCAGCACCCAGACAGGAGTCACCGGGGAGCTGTTTTTT. Translation gives CASTQTGVTGELFF. The gene calls are TRBV6-5 and TRBJ2-2, with D possibly TRBD1 on 6 matching bases. This CDR3 contains 14 residues. CDR1 is MNHEY and CDR2 is SVGAGI in the germline V gene. The ends were cut back, 7 bases at V and 4 bases at J, with 13 bases in the middle.

The chain couples TRBV7-8 to TRBJ1-5; 10 positions match TRBD1. Trimming at V came to 3 bases and at J to 4 bases, leaving 6 bases not matched to a gene. Germline V gene data show CDR1 as SGHVS and CDR2 as FQNEAQ. The CDR3 is made up of 16 amino acids. CDR3 in DNA: TGTGCCAGCAGCTTCGGGACAGGGGCCCAAAATCAGCCCCAGCATTTT. Protein: CASSFGTGAQNQPQHF.

This chain joins TRBV12-3 or TRBV12-4 and TRBJ2-5; D gene ambiguous. V gave up 3 bases and J gave up 7 bases, with 9 bases separating them. The CDR3 is 12 amino acids. The CDR3 nucleotides are TGTGCCAGCAGTTTCGCAGGCAGGACCCAGTACTTC. This sequence encodes CASSFAGRTQYF.

The chain has TRBV28 and TRBJ2-7, with 7 bases identical to TRBD1. Germline-derived CDR1 and CDR2 are MDHEN and SYDVKM. CDR3 length: 12 residues. V lost 5 bases and J lost 9; bases outside the gene matches: 7. This chain's CDR3 is CASSLQGTLQYF. CDR3 DNA: TGTGCCAGCAGTCTACAGGGGACGTTGCAGTACTTC.

The chain joins TRBV12-3 or TRBV12-4 to TRBJ2-1, with 7 bases matching TRBD1. The CDR3 consists of 12 residues. With 6 bases clipped from V and 7 bases from J, the junction kept 3 bases outside the gene matches. The CDR3 DNA reads TGTGCCAGCAGCGGCAGGGGGAATGAGCAGTTCTTC. Translation gives CASSGRGNEQFF.

V and J are TRBV24-1 and TRBJ2-7, with 7 bases aligning to TRBD2. V trimming: 3 bases; J trimming: 5 bases; junction bases outside the gene matches: 18. The CDR3 spans 18 residues. The germline CDR1 and CDR2 sequences are KGHDR and SFDVKD. The CDR3 is CATSDNGGSSGFFNEQYF. In DNA, the CDR3 is TGTGCCACCAGTGATAATGGCGGGAGTAGCGGGTTTTTCAACGAGCAGTACTTC.

The rearrangement joins TRBV10-1 to TRBJ1-1, with D uncertain. The CDR3 runs to 13 residues. Trimming took 8 bases from V and 0 from J, leaving 10 bases between them. Germline V gene sequence: CDR1 WNHNN, CDR2 SYGVQD (reference sequence). As DNA, the CDR3 is TGCGCCAGCCGGCTCAGGATGAACACTGAAGCTTTCTTT. Translation: CASRLRMNTEAFF.

Turning to this clone: The identical CDR3 is also encoded by other nucleotide sequences in the sample. This chain joins TRBV2 and TRBJ1-1, with 8 positions matching TRBD1. CDR1 and CDR2 (germline): SNHLY, FYNNEI. This CDR3 contains 14 residues. J gave up 3 bases and V 5 bases, and 5 bases lay outside the gene matches. The CDR3 spells CASSKQGGDTEAFF. CDR3 sequence (DNA): TGTGCCAGCAGTAAACAGGGGGGAGACACTGAAGCTTTCTTT.

This chain joins TRBV30 and TRBJ2-3; D may be TRBD2 (5 bases). CDR3 length: 14 residues. V gave up 0 bases and J gave up 1 base, with 8 bases separating them. Germline V CDR1 and CDR2: GTSNPN, SVGIG (reference sequence). CDR3 nucleotide sequence: TGTGCCTGGAGTGTAAAGGGAGGCACAGATACGCAGTATTTT. This encodes CAWSVKGGTDTQYF. The full variable domain, completed using reference TRBV30 and TRBJ2-3, is SQTIHQWPATLVQPVGSPLSLECTVEGTSNPNLYWYRQAAGRGLQLLFYSVGIGQISSEVPQNLSASRPQDRQFILSSKKLLLSDSGFYLCAWSVKGGTDTQYFGPGTRLTVL.

The chain uses TRBV28 and TRBJ1-3; TRBD1 agrees at 11 bases. This CDR3 comprises 19 residues. V was clipped by 2 bases and J by 0 bases; unmatched bases: 9. Germline V lookup: CDR1 MDHEN, CDR2 SYDVKM. DNA for the CDR3: TGTGCCAGCAGTTTACCCGGGGACAGGGGGACATACTCTGGAAACACCATATATTTT. Its protein is CASSLPGDRGTYSGNTIYF.